These T cell receptor beta chains were read from a single sample in a study of shared T cell receptors in the human thymus. The method was immunoSEQ multiplex PCR; TCRdb's version includes in-frame clones alone and lacks a portion of them. The sample lists approximately 760,000 clones, approximately 83% occurring once. A further study also used this sample, focusing on human thymus T cells.

Sequenced material: thymocytes. The receptors were gathered from a girl under three years old with a congenital heart defect. CDR3s include the opening cysteine and the closing phenylalanine or tryptophan. Fields, in order: CDR3 length, V gene, J gene, clone size, D gene, CDR3 DNA, CDR3 protein. A D gene is named only where the DNA matches it firmly. Size tells how often a clone was seen (once, few, many) or the class of an expanded clone, and some rows leave it out.

17	TRBV28	TRBJ1-1	-	TRBD1	TGTGCCAGCAGTCTACCGCCCCTACAGGGGGAAAACACTGAAGCTTTCTTT	CASSLPPLQGENTEAFF
16	TRBV4-2	TRBJ2-1	-	-	TGTGCCAGCAGCCCCTCCCCCGGGGGATCCTACAATGAGCAGTTCTTC	CASSPSPGGSYNEQFF
15	TRBV19	TRBJ1-1	-	TRBD1	TGTGCCAGTACCAAACCGGGACAGGGAGGCACTGAAGCTTTCTTT	CASTKPGQGGTEAFF
16	TRBV9	TRBJ2-5	-	TRBD2	TGTGCCAGCAGTTCCCCGGGACTAGCGGATCAAGAGACCCAGTACTTC	CASSSPGLADQETQYF
17	TRBV7-9	TRBJ1-2	-	TRBD1	TGTGCCAGCAGCATTTCTGGGACAGGGAAGCCGAACTATGGCTACACCTTC	CASSISGTGKPNYGYTF
14	TRBV11-2	TRBJ1-1	-	TRBD1	TGTGCCAGCACCACTTCTAATTTGGGACAGGAAGCTTTCTTT	CASTTSNLGQEAFF
13	TRBV19	TRBJ1-5	once	-	TGTGCCAGTAGTCGGGTCCTAAATCAGCCCCAGCATTTT	CASSRVLNQPQHF
16	TRBV27	TRBJ2-6	-	TRBD1	TGTGCCAGCAGTAGGGACAGAATCTCTGGGGCCAACGTCCTGACTTTC	CASSRDRISGANVLTF
15	TRBV19	TRBJ2-1	-	TRBD1	TGTGCCAGTAGCTTGACAGGGTTTTATGGCAATGAGCAGTTCTTC	CASSLTGFYGNEQFF
17	TRBV4-3	TRBJ1-3	-	-	TGCGCCAGCAGCCAAGATTATCTCAGGCCCTCTGGAAACACCATATATTTT	CASSQDYLRPSGNTIYF
11	TRBV25-1	TRBJ2-1	-	-	TGTGCCAGCAGTGATGGGCCGGAGCAGTTCTTC	CASSDGPEQFF
14	TRBV5-1	TRBJ2-7	-	-	TGCGCCAGCAGCACCCGACAAGGCCCCTACGAGCAGTACTTC	CASSTRQGPYEQYF
21	TRBV14	TRBJ1-4	few	TRBD1	TGTGCCAGCAGCCAAAAAGACGAGAAAAGGACAGGGGTGGAGACTAATGAAAAACTGTTTTTT	CASSQKDEKRTGVETNEKLFF
15	TRBV18	TRBJ1-5	-	-	TGTGCCAGCTCACTAATCCAGCGGGAAGATCAGCCCCAGCATTTT	CASSLIQREDQPQHF
16	TRBV7-3	TRBJ1-4	-	TRBD1	TGTGCCAGCAGCTTAAGATGGGACAGGGTCAATGAAAAACTGTTTTTT	CASSLRWDRVNEKLFF
15	TRBV7-9	TRBJ2-5	-	TRBD1	TGTGCCAGCAGCTTCGGGACAGGCGGCGAAGAGACCCAGTACTTC	CASSFGTGGEETQYF
16	TRBV5-4	TRBJ2-5	-	TRBD2	TGTGCCAGCAGCTTGGGGTTAGCGGGGGAGGGTGAGACCCAGTACTTC	CASSLGLAGEGETQYF
15	TRBV15	TRBJ1-1	once	TRBD1	TGTGCCACCAGCAACAGACAGGGTAGGGACACTGAAGCTTTCTTT	CATSNRQGRDTEAFF
15	TRBV11-2	TRBJ1-4	-	TRBD1	TGTGCCAGCAGCTTAGCAGGGGGCATTAGTGAAAAACTGTTTTTT	CASSLAGGISEKLFF
15	TRBV5-6	TRBJ2-3	few	TRBD2	TGTGCCAGCAGCTTGGGTCGGGGGGGCCCAGATACGCAGTATTTT	CASSLGRGGPDTQYF
19	TRBV6-1	TRBJ2-2	few	TRBD1	TGTGCCAGCAGTGAAAGGAGTACAGGGGGCAGTCCGAACACCGGGGAGCTGTTTTTT	CASSERSTGGSPNTGELFF
14	TRBV6-4	TRBJ2-1	-	TRBD2	TGTGCCAGCAGTATTGAGACTAGCGGGGGGGCCCAGTTCTTC	CASSIETSGGAQFF
15	TRBV6-6	TRBJ2-1	-	-	TGTGCCAGCAGGATCGCTGGCGGGGTCTACAATGAGCAGTTCTTC	CASRIAGGVYNEQFF
16	TRBV4-3	TRBJ1-2	few	-	TGCGCCAGCAGCCAAGATTGCGTGGCAGGGAACTCTGGCTACACCTTC	CASSQDCVAGNSGYTF
14	TRBV2	TRBJ2-3	-	TRBD2	TGTGCCAGCAGTGAATGGCGGGGGGGAGATACGCAGTATTTT	CASSEWRGGDTQYF
13	TRBV9	TRBJ1-1	-	TRBD1	TGTGCCAGCAGCAGGGGGCGCCACACTGAAGCTTTCTTT	CASSRGRHTEAFF
16	TRBV7-9	TRBJ2-7	-	TRBD2	TGTGCCAGCAGATCTCAAAGCGGGGGGGCTTTCGGCGAGCAGTACTTC	CASRSQSGGAFGEQYF
16	TRBV19	TRBJ2-1	-	-	TGTGCCAGCCGACCCGGAAGACTCCGCTCCTACAATGAGCAGTTCTTC	CASRPGRLRSYNEQFF
15	TRBV7-3	TRBJ2-3	once	-	TGTGCCAGCAGCTTCGGTAGCGGAGGCACAGATACGCAGTATTTT	CASSFGSGGTDTQYF
14	TRBV25-1	TRBJ2-7	-	-	TGTGCCAGCAGCGCGCGGGACGGGGCCTACGAGCAGTACTTC	CASSARDGAYEQYF
15	TRBV10-1	TRBJ2-3	once	TRBD2	TGCGCCAGCAGACTTAGCGGGGGGGCAGCAGATACGCAGTATTTT	CASRLSGGAADTQYF
15	TRBV7-2	TRBJ2-7	-	-	TGTGCCAGCAGCTTAGTACGGGGTCCGACCTACGAGCAGTACTTC	CASSLVRGPTYEQYF
13	TRBV11-3	TRBJ1-1	-	-	TGTGCCAGCAGTCGGGGGGACACAACTGAAGCTTTCTTT	CASSRGDTTEAFF
17	TRBV5-5	TRBJ2-1	-	TRBD1	TGTGCCAGCAGCGCGAGACAGGGTCGAAACTCCTACAATGAGCAGTTCTTC	CASSARQGRNSYNEQFF
13	TRBV7-9	TRBJ2-7	-	TRBD1	TGTGCCAGCATCCCGACAGGGGCCTACGAGCAGTACTTC	CASIPTGAYEQYF
17	TRBV28	TRBJ1-1	-	-	TGTGCCAGCAGTTTGTTTAGCTCGGTGGTTTGGGACACTGAAGCTTTCTTT	CASSLFSSVVWDTEAFF
18	TRBV7-2	TRBJ2-1	-	TRBD1	TGTGCCAGCAGCACGGGGGGGAGGGGGACAGGGGAGGGCAATGAGCAGTTCTTC	CASSTGGRGTGEGNEQFF
22	TRBV4-1	TRBJ1-2	-	-	TGCGCCAGCAGCCAAGAAAGGGCCCACGTGAGGGTCAATGAAAAGAATAACTATGGCTACACCTTC	CASSQERAHVRVNEKNNYGYTF
15	TRBV5-1	TRBJ2-5	-	TRBD2	TGCGCCAGCAGCCAACCTCTAGCGGAGCAAGAGACCCAGTACTTC	CASSQPLAEQETQYF
15	TRBV5-6	TRBJ2-1	-	-	TGTGCCAGCAGCTTGGCGGCAGGTTGGCCCAATGAGCAGTTCTTC	CASSLAAGWPNEQFF
15	TRBV28	TRBJ1-5	-	-	TGTGCCAGCAGTCCGACATGTTTTAGCAATCAGCCCCAGCATTTT	CASSPTCFSNQPQHF
14	TRBV15	TRBJ1-2	once	-	TGTGCCACCAGTAGCCGCTTAGGTGCCCATGGCTACACCTTC	CATSSRLGAHGYTF
16	TRBV2	TRBJ1-6	-	TRBD1	TGTGCCAGCAGGGGTGGGGACAGCGTCTATAATTCACCCCTCCACTTT	CASRGGDSVYNSPLHF
14	TRBV7-9	TRBJ2-1	once	TRBD1	TGTGCCAGCAGTCCAGGGGGTCCCTACAATGAGCAGTTCTTC	CASSPGGPYNEQFF
15	TRBV28	TRBJ1-1	-	TRBD1	TGTGCCAGCAGCTACCCGGACAGGGGGTATACTGAAGCTTTCTTT	CASSYPDRGYTEAFF
17	TRBV4-1	TRBJ1-6	-	-	TGCGCCAGCAGCCAAGTTTTTGTACAGGGTGTTGGATCACCCCTCCACTTT	CASSQVFVQGVGSPLHF
16	TRBV5-5	TRBJ2-7	-	TRBD1	TGTGCCAGCAGCTTAATTTTTTTGGGACAGGGTTACGAGCAGTACTTC	CASSLIFLGQGYEQYF
16	TRBV27	TRBJ2-1	-	TRBD2	TGTGCCAGCAGCCATGGGACTAGCGGGGGATACAATGAGCAGTTCTTC	CASSHGTSGGYNEQFF
14	TRBV11-2	TRBJ1-1	-	TRBD1	TGTGCCAGCAGCTTAGACAGGGGGCATACTGAAGCTTTCTTT	CASSLDRGHTEAFF
16	TRBV10-3	TRBJ1-5	once	-	TGTGCCATCAGTGAGGAGTCACTGTCCTCCGGTCAGCCCCAGCATTTT	CAISEESLSSGQPQHF
16	TRBV15	TRBJ2-3	-	-	TGTGCCACCAGCAGCCCACCGCAGGGGAGAGGAGATACGCAGTATTTT	CATSSPPQGRGDTQYF
14	TRBV9	TRBJ2-1	-	-	TGTGCCAGCAGCGTAGGCCCCGGGTACAATGAGCAGTTCTTC	CASSVGPGYNEQFF